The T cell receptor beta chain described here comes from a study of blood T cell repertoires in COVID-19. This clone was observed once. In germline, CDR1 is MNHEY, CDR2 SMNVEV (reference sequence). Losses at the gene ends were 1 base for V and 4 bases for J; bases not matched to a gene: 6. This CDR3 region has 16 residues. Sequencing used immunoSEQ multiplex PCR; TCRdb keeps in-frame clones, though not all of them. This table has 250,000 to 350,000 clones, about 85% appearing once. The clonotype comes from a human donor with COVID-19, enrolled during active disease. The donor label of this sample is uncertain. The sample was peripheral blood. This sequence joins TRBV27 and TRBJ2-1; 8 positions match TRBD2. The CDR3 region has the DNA TGTGCCAGCAGTTTATTGGGCGGGAGGCAATACAATGAGCAGTTCTTC. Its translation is CASSLLGGRQYNEQFF.